This T cell receptor (beta chain) was sequenced during a study of shared clonotypes between healthy human individuals. TCRdb keeps only in-frame clones here, not all; method: immunoSEQ multiplex PCR. The sample lists 1.5 million to 2.5 million clones, about 95% occurring once. The naive CD8 subset, CD45RO-negative cells positively selected for CCR7, excluded terminally differentiated effector memory CD45RA+ cells. Adult donors, all healthy and HIV-negative, had no recent acute infections or vaccinations. Donors were Caucasian adults residing in Nashville, Tennessee, USA. Germline V lookup: CDR1 SGHTA, CDR2 FQGTGA. V lost 3 bases, J lost 9 bases, and 9 bases stayed unmatched. The CDR3 extends over 15 amino acids.

This clonotype originated in a man aged 18 to 29 in good health. This chain joins TRBV7-3 and TRBJ2-1, with TRBD2 matching over 9 bases. Sequences were obtained from naive CD8+ T cells sorted from blood. In nucleotides, the CDR3 is TGTGCCAGCAGCTTCGGTAGCGGGGGTGATTTTGAGCAGTTCTTC. It encodes CASSFGSGGDFEQFF.